Listed here is a single TCR beta chain. As yet, its antigen is unknown. J lost 9 bases, V lost 4 bases, and 15 bases had no gene match. The germline gives CDR1 SGHNT, CDR2 YYREEE (reference sequence). The CDR3 runs 16 residues. This specimen belongs to a study of cytomegalovirus exposure and HLA in healthy donors. Study-wide results and limits: In a later analysis, a missense DCLRE1C variant was linked to TCR beta V- and J-gene trimming.

The PCR was carried out with 60 Vbeta primers and 13 Jbeta primers. TCRdb's table, derived via immunoSEQ multiplex PCR, lists solely in-frame clones and lacks some. The sample carries fewer than 200,000 clones, roughly 85% recorded once. The sequence was obtained from a woman aged 45-59 years in good health and CMV-seropositive. Source material: PBMCs. This chain joins TRBV5-4 and TRBJ2-1; 8 nucleotides agree with TRBD2. CDR3 sequence: CASSDLSGRVDGEQFF. The CDR3 region has the DNA TGTGCCAGCAGCGACTTAAGCGGGAGAGTCGATGGTGAGCAGTTCTTC.